These 25 T cell receptor beta chains originate from one sample sequenced in a study of shared clonotypes between healthy human individuals. Clones were sequenced by immunoSEQ multiplex PCR, and TCRdb holds only the in-frame ones, with some missing. The sample has 950,000 to 1,100,000 clones; about three quarters are singletons. Sequencing was performed on memory CD4+ T cells sorted from blood. The subset: CD45RA-negative fraction. The origin of the receptors is a young man in good health.

This chain links TRBV5-6 with TRBJ1-4, with a weak D call TRBD1 (5 bases). The germline CDR1 and CDR2 sequences are SGHDT and YYEEEE. V was clipped by 1 base and J by 8 bases, with 15 bases between them. The CDR3 loop spans 15 amino acids. The CDR3 nucleotides are TGTGCCAGCAGCTTGTCCCAGGGTTCCCAGGAAAAACTGTTTTTT. It translates to CASSLSQGSQEKLFF.

The chain has TRBV6-5 and TRBJ2-3, with 9 bases identical to TRBD2. The CDR3 is 16 residues long. Germline V lookup: CDR1 MNHEY, CDR2 SVGAGI. Losses at the gene ends were 4 bases for V and 2 bases for J; bases not matched to a gene: 7. CDR3 bases: TGTGCCAGCAGTTCTCTAGCGGGAAGATACACAGATACGCAGTATTTT. Protein sequence: CASSSLAGRYTDTQYF.

This clone has just a few counts. Relative to the germline gene, one junction end is altered; a read error may explain this. V usage is TRBV30 and J usage is TRBJ1-2, with D perhaps TRBD1 (6 bases). The CDR3 contains 15 residues. Germline assignment: CDR1 GTSNPN and CDR2 SVGIG (reference sequence). Here the CDR3 DNA reads TGTGCCTGGAGTGGGACCGGGACAAACCTTCCAGTATTCGTCTTC. Translating gives CAWSGTGTNLPVFVF. The full variable domain, in which reference TRBV30 and TRBJ1-2 provide the parts outside the CDR3, is SQTIHQWPATLVQPVGSPLSLECTVEGTSNPNLYWYRQAAGRGLQLLFYSVGIGQISSEVPQNLSASRPQDRQFILSSKKLLLSDSGFYLCAWSGTGTNLPVFVFGSGTRLTVV.

The chain is built from TRBV7-2 and TRBJ2-5; D call uncertain. The CDR3 extends over 15 amino acids. Germline V gives CDR1 SGHTA, CDR2 FQGNSA. The V and J ends lost 1 base and 0 bases respectively, with 9 bases between them. CDR3 loop: CASSLGSANQETQYF. The CDR3 region has the DNA TGTGCCAGCAGCTTAGGTTCCGCAAACCAAGAGACCCAGTACTTC.

The chain couples TRBV9 to TRBJ1-1, with D possibly matching TRBD1 (5 bases). The CDR3 loop spans 14 amino acids. In germline, CDR1 is SGDLS, CDR2 YYNGEE. V was cut by 0 bases and J by 5 bases, with 11 bases left in between. The CDR3 spells CASSVVSGLTEAFF. CDR3 nucleotide sequence: TGTGCCAGCAGCGTAGTTTCGGGACTGACTGAAGCTTTCTTT.

CDR3 sequence (DNA): TGTGCCAGCAGTGAGAAGGCCAGGGCGTCATCTACCGAGCAGTACTTC. Protein: CASSEKARASSTEQYF. V and J are TRBV2 and TRBJ2-7, with a tentative D call TRBD1 (5 bases). Germline CDR1 is SNHLY and CDR2 is FYNNEI. The CDR3 runs 16 residues. V lost 3 bases and J lost 6, with 21 bases in between. The full variable domain, its missing parts supplied by reference TRBV2 and TRBJ2-7, is EPEVTQTPSHQVTQMGQEVILRCVPISNHLYFYWYRQILGQKVEFLVSFYNNEISEKSEIFDDQFSVERPDGSNFTLKIRSTKLEDSAMYFCASSEKARASSTEQYFGPGTRLTVT.

This clone was detected once. The genes are TRBV30 and TRBJ1-4; perhaps TRBD1 as D (5 bases). Germline values: CDR1 GTSNPN, CDR2 SVGIG (reference sequence). The V gene lost 3 bases and the J gene lost 3 bases, with 14 bases spanning the gap. The CDR3 runs 15 residues. The CDR3 DNA reads as TGTGCCTGGAGGGGGGATAGGTGGGCTAATGAAAAACTGTTTTTT. As protein: CAWRGDRWANEKLFF. Drawing the rest from reference TRBV30 and TRBJ1-4, the complete variable domain is SQTIHQWPATLVQPVGSPLSLECTVEGTSNPNLYWYRQAAGRGLQLLFYSVGIGQISSEVPQNLSASRPQDRQFILSSKKLLLSDSGFYLCAWRGDRWANEKLFFGSGTQLSVL.

The chain employs TRBV6-1 and TRBJ2-3, with no clear D. Germline V CDR1 and CDR2: MNHNS, SASEGT. Between the trimmed V and J ends, which lost 7 bases and 3 bases, there was a span of 11 bases. The CDR3 covers 13 residues. The CDR3 nucleotides read TGTGCCAGCACTATGGGGTGGACAGATACGCAGTATTTT. This encodes CASTMGWTDTQYF.

The V call is TRBV27, the J call TRBJ2-4, with D possibly matching TRBD1 (6 bases). Germline loops: CDR1 MNHEY, CDR2 SMNVEV (reference sequence). CDR3 length: 16 residues. With 4 bases removed from V and 0 bases from J, the gap between germline ends came to 13 bases. The CDR3 sequence is CASSSDRMIAKNIQYF. The CDR3 bases are TGTGCCAGCAGTTCTGACAGGATGATAGCCAAAAACATTCAGTACTTC.

This clone was recorded only once. In DNA form, the CDR3 reads TGCGCCAGCAGTATCGACCCACAGCCCATCTACGAGCAGTACTTC. This sequence encodes CASSIDPQPIYEQYF. V usage is TRBV5-1 and J usage is TRBJ2-7; D is uncertain. Germline V gene sequence: CDR1 SGHRS, CDR2 YFSETQ. The CDR3 has 15 residues. The V end was cut by 5 bases, the J end by 3 bases, with 18 bases between.

V is TRBV19 and J is TRBJ2-2; D is possibly TRBD1 (5 bases). The CDR3 is 14 amino acids. Per germline, CDR1 LNHDA and CDR2 SQIVND (reference sequence). Between the trimmed V and J ends, which lost 8 bases and 3 bases, there was a span of 13 bases. The CDR3 DNA follows: TGTGCCAGTTGTCCCAGGGTAGACACCGGGGAGCTGTTTTTT. This codes for CASCPRVDTGELFF.

The V gene is TRBV27, the J gene TRBJ2-2, with D perhaps TRBD2 (5 bases). Germline CDR1 MNHEY, CDR2 SMNVEV (reference sequence). V lost 5 bases and J 8 bases, leaving 12 bases between the germline ends. There are 13 residues in the CDR3. CDR3 sequence: CASSPDYQGELFF. The CDR3 nucleotides are TGTGCCAGCAGTCCCGACTATCAGGGGGAGCTGTTTTTT.

The V call is TRBV10-2, the J call TRBJ2-1, with TRBD2 matching 15 bases. Looked up from germline, CDR1 is WSHSY and CDR2 is SAAADI. J lost 3 bases, V lost 3 bases, and 9 bases had no gene match. This CDR3 comprises 19 residues. The DNA for the CDR3 is TGCGCCAGCAGTGATCCGAAAGGACTAGCGGGAGGGTTCTACAATGAGCAGTTCTTC. Protein product: CASSDPKGLAGGFYNEQFF.

V usage is TRBV28 and J usage is TRBJ2-5; 12 bases are shared with TRBD1. Germline trimming cut 9 bases from V and 5 bases from J; bases unmatched to any gene: 7. This CDR3 is 14 amino acids long. CDR1 and CDR2 from the germline V gene are MDHEN and SYDVKM. CDR3 coding DNA: TGTGCCAGTCGGGGGACAGGGGGCTCGGAGACCCAGTACTTC. Translating it yields CASRGTGGSETQYF.

The J gene is TRBJ2-2, the V gene TRBV15; TRBD1 aligns across 9 bases. Germline CDR1 is LNHNV and CDR2 is YYDKDF (reference sequence). The V and J ends lost 5 bases and 5 bases, in that order; junction bases with no gene match: 9. This CDR3 is built from 16 residues. This CDR3 is CATSETGTGRTGELFF. The DNA for the CDR3 is TGTGCCACCAGCGAGACCGGGACAGGGCGTACCGGGGAGCTGTTTTTT.

This chain connects TRBV7-3 to TRBJ2-5; the D call may be TRBD1 or TRBD2 (5 bases each). The germline V gene encodes CDR1 SGHTA and CDR2 FQGTGA. This CDR3 comprises 15 residues. V lost 1 base and J lost 2, with 11 bases in between. The CDR3 reads CASSLNGGQQETQYF. CDR3 nucleotide sequence: TGTGCCAGCAGCTTAAATGGGGGTCAGCAAGAGACCCAGTACTTC.

Of note for this clone: This same CDR3 is encoded by further DNA sequences in the sample. The CDR3 DNA reads TGCGCCAGCAGCCTGACTAGCAGCTACGAGCAGTACTTC. Encoded protein: CASSLTSSYEQYF. This chain links TRBV5-1 with TRBJ2-7; 7 positions agree with TRBD2. The ends lost 4 bases at V and 3 bases at J; junction bases unmatched: 4. This CDR3 has 13 residues. Germline CDR1 reads SGHRS; CDR2 reads YFSETQ.

A note on this clone: This sample also contains other DNA sequences that code for the same CDR3. V gene TRBV7-2 combines with J gene TRBJ2-5, with D unresolved. The CDR3 consists of 12 residues. V was trimmed by 2 bases and J by 0 bases, leaving 1 base between them. Germline CDR1 is SGHTA and CDR2 is FQGNSA. CDR3 residues: CASSLYQETQYF. The DNA for the CDR3 is TGTGCCAGCAGCTTATACCAAGAGACCCAGTACTTC.

This clone was seen a single time. The chain combines TRBV7-6 with TRBJ2-6, with TRBD1 matching over 8 bases. Per the germline V gene, CDR1 is SGHVS and CDR2 is FNYEAQ. Trimming took 1 base from V and 3 from J; bases not matched to a gene: 8. The CDR3 covers 18 residues. The CDR3 DNA follows: TGTGCCAGCAGCTTAGTTGCAGGGGGCTTGGGTGGGGCCAACGTCCTGACTTTC. Translation gives CASSLVAGGLGGANVLTF.

The chain has TRBV4-1 and TRBJ1-4; D unclear. The length of the CDR3 is 18 residues. The V end lost 1 base, the J end lost 1 base, and 16 bases lay between the germline ends. Germline V gene lookup returns CDR1 MGHRA and CDR2 YSYEKL. CDR3 in DNA: TGCGCCAGCAGCCAAGGTCGGTCGATGGGAAAAACTAATGAAAAACTGTTTTTT. It yields the protein CASSQGRSMGKTNEKLFF.

V is TRBV28 and J is TRBJ2-1, with a tentative D call TRBD1 (6 bases). V was pared by 5 bases and J by 8 bases, with 16 bases between. This CDR3 region has 14 residues. CDR1 MDHEN and CDR2 SYDVKM come from the germline V gene. CDR3 in amino acids: CASSILTGRDEQFF. Here the CDR3 DNA reads TGTGCCAGCAGTATCTTGACAGGTAGGGATGAGCAGTTCTTC.

The chain carries TRBV27 and TRBJ1-6, with 9 bases lining up with TRBD1. After removal of 6 bases from V and 7 bases from J, the junction contained 4 bases not matched to a gene. The CDR3 is 14 residues long. Germline lookup yields CDR1 MNHEY and CDR2 SMNVEV (reference sequence). CDR3 sequence (DNA): TGTGCCAGCAGGGGACAGGGAAAAAATTCACCCCTCCACTTT. Protein: CASRGQGKNSPLHF.

V gene TRBV5-1 combines with J gene TRBJ2-1; TRBD2 matches 11 bases. CDR1 is SGHRS, CDR2 YFSETQ, per germline. Trimming at V came to 4 bases and at J to 0 bases, leaving 9 bases not matched to a gene. This CDR3 contains 18 residues. Here the CDR3 reads CASSRRGLAASSYNEQFF. CDR3 sequence (DNA): TGCGCCAGCAGCAGAAGGGGACTAGCGGCAAGCTCCTACAATGAGCAGTTCTTC.

Comments on this clone: Additional DNA sequences in this sample encode the identical CDR3. The V gene is TRBV7-2, the J gene TRBJ2-7; D ambiguous. Germline V gene lookup returns CDR1 SGHTA and CDR2 FQGNSA. This CDR3 comprises 12 residues. The germline V and J ends were trimmed by 3 bases and 0 bases, with 3 bases remaining between them. CDR3 nucleotide sequence: TGTGCCAGCAGCTTCAGCTCCTACGAGCAGTACTTC. Protein product: CASSFSSYEQYF. Full variable domain (remainder filled in from reference TRBV7-2 and TRBJ2-7): GAGVSQSPSNKVTEKGKDVELRCDPISGHTALYWYRQSLGQGLEFLIYFQGNSAPDKSGLPSDRFSAERTGGSVSTLTIQRTQQEDSAVYLCASSFSSYEQYFGPGTRLTVT.

This clone was observed a few times. The V and J genes are TRBV5-6 and TRBJ1-1; D possibly corresponds to TRBD1 (5 bases). The CDR3 extends over 17 amino acids. V was cut by 0 bases and J by 3 bases, with 18 bases left in between. The germline gives CDR1 SGHDT, CDR2 YYEEEE. The CDR3 loop is CASSLGQLEGRYTEAFF. The CDR3 DNA reads TGTGCCAGCAGCTTGGGACAACTAGAGGGGAGGTACACTGAAGCTTTCTTT. Supplemented by reference TRBV5-6 and TRBJ1-1, the full variable domain reads DAGVTQSPTHLIKTRGQQVTLRCSPKSGHDTVSWYQQALGQGPQFIFQYYEEEERQRGNFPDRFSGHQFPNYSSELNVNALLLGDSALYLCASSLGQLEGRYTEAFFGQGTRLTVV.